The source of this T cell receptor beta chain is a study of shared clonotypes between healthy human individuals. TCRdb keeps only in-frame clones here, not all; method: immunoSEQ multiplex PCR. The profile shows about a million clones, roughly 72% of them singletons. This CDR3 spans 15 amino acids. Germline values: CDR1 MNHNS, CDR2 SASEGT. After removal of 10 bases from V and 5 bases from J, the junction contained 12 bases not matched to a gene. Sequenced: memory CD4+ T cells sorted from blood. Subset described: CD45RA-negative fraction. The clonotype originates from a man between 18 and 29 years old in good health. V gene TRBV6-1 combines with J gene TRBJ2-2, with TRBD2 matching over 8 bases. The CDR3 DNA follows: TGTGCCACCACCCCGGGAGGGGGTGGTACCGGGGAGCTGTTTTTT. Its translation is CATTPGGGGTGELFF.